A selection of T cell receptor beta chains follows, all from one sample in a study of T cells after yellow fever vaccination. TCRdb called the 5' RACE reads again in MiXCR, with one record for every CDR3 protein. The repertoire consists of around 120,000 distinct CDR3 sequences, with roughly 15% occurring once and the leading ten covering roughly 44%. Source: CD8+ T cells sorted from PBMCs, taken 5 days after the yellow fever booster vaccination. The receptors derive from a man aged 18 to 29 who received the YFV17D yellow fever vaccine. CDR3s include the opening cysteine and the closing phenylalanine or tryptophan. Fields, in order: CDR3 protein, CDR3 DNA, J gene, D gene, clone size, V gene. A D gene is named only where the DNA matches it firmly. Some rows mark clone size as missing; the rest say once, few, many or name a class of expanded clone.

CDR3: CATSSSGGQLTDTQYF
DNA: TGTGCCACCAGCAGCTCTGGAGGGCAGCTCACAGATACGCAGTATTTT
J: TRBJ2-3
D: NA
size: many
V: TRBV15

CDR3: CASSFTRTGPEAFF
DNA: TGTGCCAGCAGCTTTACTCGGACAGGTCCTGAAGCTTTCTTT
J: TRBJ1-1
D: TRBD1
size: few
V: TRBV7-9

CDR3: CASSLEAGSVLSNQPQHF
DNA: TGTGCCAGCAGCTTAGAAGCAGGGAGCGTCCTAAGCAATCAGCCCCAGCATTTT
J: TRBJ1-5
D: NA
size: NA
V: TRBV7-2

CDR3: CASSLANSCTDTQYF
DNA: TGTGCCAGCAGCTTAGCGAACAGTTGCACAGATACGCAGTATTTT
J: TRBJ2-3
D: NA
size: NA
V: TRBV7-8

CDR3: CASSPVTGDTEAFF
DNA: TGTGCCAGCAGTCCTGTGACAGGAGACACTGAAGCTTTCTTT
J: TRBJ1-1
D: NA
size: NA
V: TRBV7-9

CDR3: CASTGFGTDTQYF
DNA: TGTGCCAGCACGGGGTTCGGCACAGATACGCAGTATTTT
J: TRBJ2-3
D: NA
size: NA
V: TRBV27

CDR3: CASSYDEGRTEAFF
DNA: TGTGCCAGCAGCTATGACGAGGGGAGAACTGAAGCTTTCTTT
J: TRBJ1-1
D: NA
size: NA
V: TRBV11-1

CDR3: CASSPRLVIHNEQFF
DNA: TGCGCCAGCAGCCCTCGGCTCGTGATACACAATGAGCAGTTCTTC
J: TRBJ2-1
D: NA
size: NA
V: TRBV4-3

CDR3: CASSRLRVTVVEQYF
DNA: TGTGCCAGCAGCCGGTTAAGAGTGACTGTTGTCGAGCAGTACTTC
J: TRBJ2-7
D: NA
size: many
V: TRBV27

CDR3: CASSQEGQGVRGLFF
DNA: TGCGCCAGCAGCCAAGAGGGACAGGGGGTCCGGGGGCTGTTTTTT
J: TRBJ2-2
D: TRBD1
size: NA
V: TRBV4-3

CDR3: CASSVGDNSYEQYF
DNA: TGTGCCAGCAGTGTCGGAGACAACTCCTACGAGCAGTACTTC
J: TRBJ2-7
D: NA
size: few
V: TRBV12-3/TRBV12-4

CDR3: CASSPLAGSSYEQYF
DNA: TGTGCCAGCAGCCCACTTGCAGGGAGCTCCTACGAGCAGTACTTC
J: TRBJ2-7
D: NA
size: few
V: TRBV7-9

CDR3: CASSISGANTGELFF
DNA: TGTGCCAGCAGCATTAGCGGGGCGAACACCGGGGAGCTGTTTTTT
J: TRBJ2-2
D: TRBD2
size: NA
V: TRBV7-2

CDR3: CASSLTITGELFF
DNA: TGTGCCAGCAGCTTAACAATCACCGGGGAGCTGTTTTTT
J: TRBJ2-2
D: NA
size: many
V: TRBV7-7

CDR3: CASSPTGQGTNTEAFF
DNA: TGTGCCAGCAGTCCAACGGGACAGGGGACGAACACTGAAGCTTTCTTT
J: TRBJ1-1
D: TRBD1
size: few
V: TRBV25-1

CDR3: CASSKTGTGVTGELFF
DNA: TGTGCCAGCAGTAAAACCGGGACAGGGGTCACCGGGGAGCTGTTTTTT
J: TRBJ2-2
D: TRBD1
size: few
V: TRBV2

CDR3: CASSELGQPNTGELFF
DNA: TGCGCCAGCAGCGAGCTTGGACAGCCAAACACCGGGGAGCTGTTTTTT
J: TRBJ2-2
D: NA
size: few
V: TRBV4-3

CDR3: CASSEGKITSTDTQYF
DNA: TGTGCCAGCAGCGAGGGGAAGATAACTAGCACAGATACGCAGTATTTT
J: TRBJ2-3
D: NA
size: few
V: TRBV2

CDR3: CSATDGYGYTF
DNA: TGCAGTGCAACGGACGGATATGGCTACACCTTC
J: TRBJ1-2
D: NA
size: NA
V: TRBV20-1

CDR3: CASSVGQGSSSPLHF
DNA: TGTGCCAGCAGCGTCGGACAGGGGTCGTCTTCACCCCTCCACTTT
J: TRBJ1-6
D: TRBD1
size: NA
V: TRBV5-4

CDR3: CASRGDREHEQFF
DNA: TGCGCCAGCAGAGGGGACAGGGAACATGAGCAGTTCTTC
J: TRBJ2-1
D: TRBD1
size: NA
V: TRBV10-2

CDR3: CASRYSGTSGGPDTQYF
DNA: TGTGCAAGTCGCTACTCCGGGACTAGCGGGGGGCCCGATACGCAGTATTTT
J: TRBJ2-3
D: NA
size: few
V: TRBV12-2

CDR3: CASSNPGQGNNEQFF
DNA: TGTGCCAGCAGCAATCCGGGACAGGGGAACAATGAGCAGTTCTTC
J: TRBJ2-1
D: TRBD1
size: NA
V: TRBV5-4

CDR3: CASSPPGFQEQFF
DNA: TGTGCCAGCAGCCCCCCGGGGTTTCAGGAGCAGTTCTTC
J: TRBJ2-1
D: NA
size: NA
V: TRBV11-2

CDR3: CASSPYTSGGADEQYF
DNA: TGCGCCAGCAGCCCATATACTAGCGGGGGGGCCGACGAGCAGTACTTC
J: TRBJ2-7
D: TRBD2
size: NA
V: TRBV4-1

CDR3: CASSTGHGNSYEQYF
DNA: TGTGCCAGCAGTACCGGACACGGAAATTCCTACGAGCAGTACTTC
J: TRBJ2-7
D: NA
size: few
V: TRBV27

CDR3: CASSPGTDQETQYF
DNA: TGTGCCAGCAGTCCCGGGACAGATCAAGAGACCCAGTACTTC
J: TRBJ2-5
D: TRBD1
size: NA
V: TRBV12-3/TRBV12-4

CDR3: CASSLWGRISYNEQFF
DNA: TGTGCCAGCAGCTTATGGGGACGTATCTCCTACAATGAGCAGTTCTTC
J: TRBJ2-1
D: NA
size: few
V: TRBV7-9

CDR3: CASGGDTEAFF
DNA: TGTGCCAGCGGTGGCGACACTGAAGCTTTCTTT
J: TRBJ1-1
D: NA
size: many
V: TRBV7-9

CDR3: CGSSSYNEQFF
DNA: TGTGGCTCTAGCTCCTACAATGAGCAGTTCTTC
J: TRBJ2-1
D: NA
size: few
V: TRBV6-2/TRBV6-3

CDR3: CSAPAGGSNNEQFF
DNA: TGCAGTGCTCCCGCGGGGGGGAGTAACAATGAGCAGTTCTTC
J: TRBJ2-1
D: TRBD2
size: NA
V: TRBV20-1

CDR3: CASSQPGTSGGGNTGELFF
DNA: TGTGCCAGCAGCCAGCCCGGGACTAGCGGGGGGGGGAACACCGGGGAGCTGTTTTTT
J: TRBJ2-2
D: TRBD2
size: few
V: TRBV11-2

CDR3: CASGPAVEQFF
DNA: TGTGCCAGCGGCCCGGCCGTTGAGCAGTTCTTC
J: TRBJ2-1
D: NA
size: few
V: TRBV6-5

CDR3: CASSLGHTQYF
DNA: TGTGCCAGCAGTCTCGGTCATACGCAGTATTTT
J: TRBJ2-3
D: NA
size: few
V: TRBV25-1

CDR3: CASSQDMRVVLAMDTQYF
DNA: TGCGCCAGCAGCCAAGATATGAGAGTAGTACTAGCGATGGATACGCAGTATTTT
J: TRBJ2-3
D: TRBD2
size: few
V: TRBV4-3

CDR3: CASSPFGELNTGELFF
DNA: TGTGCCAGCAGCCCCTTCGGGGAGCTGAACACCGGGGAGCTGTTTTTT
J: TRBJ2-2
D: NA
size: many
V: TRBV7-3

CDR3: CSVVWDSEPPYGYTF
DNA: TGCAGCGTTGTTTGGGACAGCGAACCCCCCTATGGCTACACCTTC
J: TRBJ1-2
D: TRBD1
size: NA
V: TRBV29-1

CDR3: CASSYSSRGGLAGVDGELFF
DNA: TGTGCCAGCAGTTACTCGTCAAGAGGGGGCCTAGCGGGGGTAGACGGGGAGCTGTTTTTT
J: TRBJ2-2
D: TRBD2
size: NA
V: TRBV6-5

CDR3: CASSLARGTDNEQFF
DNA: TGCGCCAGCAGCTTGGCCAGGGGTACCGACAATGAGCAGTTCTTC
J: TRBJ2-1
D: NA
size: few
V: TRBV5-1

CDR3: CASSQESGSQPQHF
DNA: TGCGCCAGCAGCCAAGAATCGGGGTCTCAGCCCCAGCATTTT
J: TRBJ1-5
D: NA
size: NA
V: TRBV4-3

CDR3: CASNVGTSKNEQFF
DNA: TGTGCCAGCAATGTCGGGACTAGCAAGAATGAGCAGTTCTTC
J: TRBJ2-1
D: TRBD2
size: NA
V: TRBV6-5